This T cell receptor (beta chain) emerged from a study of memory CD4+ T cells and cytomegalovirus serostatus. The sort gate was single viable CD3+CD4+CD8-CD45RO+ cells for memory CD4+ T cells. CMV serostatus came from serum IgG against pp150, pp28, p38, p52. Total CD4+ T cells were enriched by CD4 positive selection. Study-wide points: Of 150 to 200 reported CMV TCRbeta sequences, 60 to 85 were found in memory CD4+ repertoires.

A note on this clone: The antigen remains undetermined.

The CDR3 runs to 17 residues. Germline V gives CDR1 SGHAT, CDR2 FQNNGV. The V and J ends lost 6 bases and 1 base, in that order; junction bases with no gene match: 11. Source study methods: Out-of-frame sequences were removed, leaving around 2,000,000 distinct TCRbeta sequences. Here immunoSEQ multiplex PCR was the method, and the copy in TCRdb shows in-frame clones only, minus some. The V and J calls and clone size were taken over from that table, and D and trimming were inferred from the DNA. The data show roughly 50,000 clones, approximately 79% seen once. The sequence came from an adult in good health and CMV-seronegative. Source material: memory CD4+ T cells from blood. This rearrangement joins TRBV11-2 to TRBJ2-2, with 7 bases identical to TRBD2. The CDR3 is CASRRGVGGGNTGELFF. As DNA, the CDR3 is TGTGCCAGCAGAAGAGGGGTCGGCGGGGGGAACACCGGGGAGCTGTTTTTT.